The subject of this entry is one TCR beta chain. Its antigen is not identified. The sample belongs to a study of CD8 T cells in ankylosing spondylitis. MiXCR, applied by TCRdb to the 5' RACE reads, yields one record per CDR3 protein. The sample holds 450,000 to 550,000 distinct CDR3 sequences, roughly 5.3% seen once. Study-wide findings and caveats: Several highly homologous variants formed a TCR beta motif that appeared characteristic of ankylosing spondylitis blood. Researchers reportedly found disease-linked clones significantly enriched in matched ankylosing spondylitis synovial fluid.

This clonotype was sampled from a male donor with ankylosing spondylitis. Sequencing was carried out using blood, either unsorted or a sorted T cell fraction (not recorded which).

CDR3 in amino acids: CASGLTSDRRGYTF. In DNA, the CDR3 is TGTGCTAGTGGTTTGACCTCAGACAGGCGAGGCTACACCTTC. The gene calls are TRBV12-5 and TRBJ1-2, with D perhaps TRBD1 (6 bases). V was pared by 2 bases and J by 8 bases, with 15 bases between. CDR1 is LGHNT, CDR2 FRNRAP, per germline. The CDR3 is made up of 14 amino acids.